This passage covers 8 T cell receptor beta chains from one sample sequenced in a study of T cell responses to AZD1222 COVID-19 vaccine. Repertoires were generated with immunoSEQ multiplex PCR, while TCRdb's copy carries only in-frame clones and drops some. Of roughly 140,000 clones listed, about nine tenths are singletons. Material: peripheral blood, obtained on day 0 of MenACWY control vaccination. Receptors were obtained from an adult in good health.

The rearrangement uses TRBV6-6 and TRBJ2-7, with a possible D match to TRBD1 (5 bases). The length of the CDR3 is 13 residues. Germline V gene data show CDR1 as MNHNY and CDR2 as SVGAGI (reference sequence). Trimming left V 0 bases short and J 6 bases short, with 9 bases between. In DNA, the CDR3 is TGTGCCAGCAGTTACTCGGCAGGGCGCGAGCAGTACTTC. It yields the protein CASSYSAGREQYF.

The rearrangement joins TRBV5-4 to TRBJ2-5, with 7 bases matching TRBD2. The CDR3 has 14 amino acids. CDR1 is SGHNT and CDR2 is YYREEE in the germline V gene (reference sequence). The V gene end was trimmed by 1 base and the J gene end by 5 bases; junction bases not matched to a gene: 5. CDR3 sequence (DNA): TGTGCCAGCAGCTTGATGGGGGGGTTTGAGACCCAGTACTTC. Its translation: CASSLMGGFETQYF.

The chain has TRBV4-1 and TRBJ2-3, with D maybe TRBD1 (5 bases). Germline loops: CDR1 MGHRA, CDR2 YSYEKL. The CDR3 loop spans 15 amino acids. V was cut by 0 bases and J by 4 bases, with 11 bases left in between. The CDR3: CASSQDARDPDTQYF. The CDR3, as DNA: TGCGCCAGCAGCCAAGATGCCAGGGATCCAGATACGCAGTATTTT.

CDR3 DNA: TGTGCCAGCAGTAGTAGAATTAATGAAAAACTGTTTTTT. Translating it yields CASSSRINEKLFF. The chain uses TRBV2 and TRBJ1-4; D ambiguous. The CDR3 extends over 13 amino acids. V lost 5 bases and J lost 4, with 8 bases in between. The germline V gene encodes CDR1 SNHLY and CDR2 FYNNEI. The variable domain in full, with the rest retrieved from reference TRBV2 and TRBJ1-4, is EPEVTQTPSHQVTQMGQEVILRCVPISNHLYFYWYRQILGQKVEFLVSFYNNEISEKSEIFDDQFSVERPDGSNFTLKIRSTKLEDSAMYFCASSSRINEKLFFGSGTQLSVL.

The V gene is TRBV28, the J gene TRBJ1-1; D perhaps matches TRBD1 (6 bases). V was pared by 6 bases and J by 3 bases, with 17 bases between. The germline V gene encodes CDR1 MDHEN and CDR2 SYDVKM. The CDR3 has 15 residues. In nucleotides, the CDR3 is TGTGCCAGCAGCGACTTAGGGACACATGACACTGAAGCTTTCTTT. The encoded protein is CASSDLGTHDTEAFF.

V gene TRBV7-2 combines with J gene TRBJ1-2, with D possibly TRBD1 on 5 matching bases. The germline CDR1 and CDR2 sequences are SGHTA and FQGNSA. This CDR3 region has 14 residues. With 2 bases removed from V and 5 bases from J, the gap between germline ends came to 12 bases. The CDR3: CASSLRSRAYGYTF. CDR3 in DNA: TGTGCCAGCAGCTTAAGGTCCAGGGCTTATGGCTACACCTTC.

V and J are TRBV19 and TRBJ1-4; 7 bases align to TRBD1. The CDR3 has 15 residues. The junction had 7 bases not matched to a gene; V was cut back by 3 bases and J by 6 bases. Germline values: CDR1 LNHDA, CDR2 SQIVND (reference sequence). The CDR3 loop is CASSIEGQPYEKLFF. In DNA, the CDR3 is TGTGCCAGTAGTATTGAGGGACAGCCTTATGAAAAACTGTTTTTT.

The genes are TRBV3-1 (or the pseudogene TRBV3-2) and TRBJ1-6; tentative D call: TRBD1 (6 bases). The CDR3 contains 14 residues. CDR1 is LGHDT, CDR2 YNNKEL, per germline (reference sequence). Trimming removed 6 bases at V and 7 bases at J, with 13 bases between. The CDR3 nucleotides are TGTGCCAGCAGAGAAGGACAGAAAAATTCACCCCTCCACTTT. Its translation is CASREGQKNSPLHF.